A selection of T cell receptor beta chains follows, all from one sample in a study of blood T cell repertoires in COVID-19. TCRdb's table, derived via immunoSEQ multiplex PCR, lists solely in-frame clones and lacks some. This sample has hundreds of thousands of clones, with approximately 90% found just once. The sample taken for sequencing was PBMCs or T cells enriched from blood (not recorded which). These receptor sequences come from a woman aged 55-70 years in a cohort exposed to, infected with or recovered from COVID-19 (not recorded which). The CDR3 runs from the conserved cysteine through the conserved F or W. A D gene is named only where the DNA matches it firmly. Clone size is shown for a subset of rows, as once, few, many or a class of expanded clone.

CDR3aa: CASSSTGQNTEAFF
CDR3nt: TGTGCCAGCAGTTCGACAGGGCAGAACACTGAAGCTTTCTTT
abundance: few
j_gene: TRBJ1-1
v_gene: TRBV6-5
d_gene: TRBD1

CDR3aa: CASSLGARASYEQYF
CDR3nt: TGTGCCAGCAGCTTAGGGGCGAGGGCGTCGTACGAGCAGTACTTC
abundance: -
j_gene: TRBJ2-7
v_gene: TRBV13
d_gene: -

CDR3aa: CASSPEPTRNTEAFF
CDR3nt: TGTGCCAGCAGCCCGGAGCCCACGAGGAACACTGAAGCTTTCTTT
abundance: -
j_gene: TRBJ1-1
v_gene: TRBV5-6
d_gene: -

CDR3aa: CASTVPGGKLFF
CDR3nt: TGTGCCAGCACCGTACCAGGGGGAAAACTGTTTTTT
abundance: -
j_gene: TRBJ1-4
v_gene: TRBV28
d_gene: TRBD1

CDR3aa: CASSPQRGGNTEAFF
CDR3nt: TGTGCCAGCTCACCACAGCGGGGGGGGAACACTGAAGCTTTCTTT
abundance: -
j_gene: TRBJ1-1
v_gene: TRBV18
d_gene: -

CDR3aa: CASSSLAGVNAYNEQFF
CDR3nt: TGTGCCAGCAGCTCGTTAGCGGGAGTAAACGCCTACAATGAGCAGTTCTTC
abundance: -
j_gene: TRBJ2-1
v_gene: TRBV11-2
d_gene: TRBD2

CDR3aa: CASSLDRERGYTF
CDR3nt: TGTGCCAGCAGCTTGGACAGGGAGCGTGGCTACACCTTC
abundance: -
j_gene: TRBJ1-2
v_gene: TRBV5-4
d_gene: -

CDR3aa: CASSFGDREGDQPQHF
CDR3nt: TGCGCCAGCAGCTTTGGGGACAGGGAAGGGGATCAGCCCCAGCATTTT
abundance: once
j_gene: TRBJ1-5
v_gene: TRBV5-1
d_gene: TRBD1

CDR3aa: CASNRDRVSPLHF
CDR3nt: TGTGCCAGCAATAGGGACAGGGTTTCACCCCTCCACTTT
abundance: -
j_gene: TRBJ1-6
v_gene: TRBV6-5
d_gene: TRBD1

CDR3aa: CASSEPAGPSYEQYF
CDR3nt: TGCGCCAGCAGTGAGCCCGCGGGGCCGAGCTACGAGCAGTACTTC
abundance: -
j_gene: TRBJ2-7
v_gene: TRBV10-2
d_gene: -

CDR3aa: CASSRRTGGVTGELFF
CDR3nt: TGTGCCAGCAGCCGTCGGACAGGGGGTGTGACCGGGGAGCTGTTTTTT
abundance: -
j_gene: TRBJ2-2
v_gene: TRBV7-2
d_gene: TRBD1

CDR3aa: CASSLGTGQETQYF
CDR3nt: TGTGCCAGCAGCCTAGGGACAGGACAAGAGACCCAGTACTTC
abundance: -
j_gene: TRBJ2-5
v_gene: TRBV7-3
d_gene: TRBD1

CDR3aa: CASKTDRASNQPQHF
CDR3nt: TGTGCCAGTAAGACGGACAGGGCTAGCAATCAGCCCCAGCATTTT
abundance: -
j_gene: TRBJ1-5
v_gene: TRBV19
d_gene: TRBD1

CDR3aa: CSEKSGDTQYF
CDR3nt: TGCAGTGAAAAAAGCGGGGATACGCAGTATTTT
abundance: -
j_gene: TRBJ2-3
v_gene: TRBV20-1
d_gene: -

CDR3aa: CASLKRDGNYGYTF
CDR3nt: TGTGCCAGTCTGAAGCGGGACGGAAACTATGGCTACACCTTC
abundance: -
j_gene: TRBJ1-2
v_gene: TRBV6-5
d_gene: -

CDR3aa: CASSLDRGDEKLFF
CDR3nt: TGTGCCAGCAGCCTAGACAGGGGGGACGAAAAACTGTTTTTT
abundance: -
j_gene: TRBJ1-4
v_gene: TRBV7-6
d_gene: TRBD1

CDR3aa: CASSLGGAQETQYF
CDR3nt: TGTGCCAGCAGTTTGGGGGGGGCCCAAGAGACCCAGTACTTC
abundance: -
j_gene: TRBJ2-5
v_gene: TRBV28
d_gene: -

CDR3aa: CASSYSSGNRPFF
CDR3nt: TGTGCCAGCAGTTACTCTAGCGGGAACCGTCCGTTCTTC
abundance: -
j_gene: TRBJ2-1
v_gene: TRBV6-2/TRBV6-3
d_gene: TRBD2

CDR3aa: CASMADRGSYEQYF
CDR3nt: TGTGCCAGCATGGCGGACAGGGGATCCTACGAGCAGTACTTC
abundance: once
j_gene: TRBJ2-7
v_gene: TRBV6-5
d_gene: TRBD1

CDR3aa: CASSQDQGREAQETQYF
CDR3nt: TGTGCCAGCAGCCAAGATCAAGGGCGGGAAGCCCAAGAGACCCAGTACTTC
abundance: -
j_gene: TRBJ2-5
v_gene: TRBV3-1/TRBV3-2
d_gene: -

CDR3aa: CASSFNPTGVKFTGSYGYTF
CDR3nt: TGTGCTAGCAGCTTTAACCCAACAGGGGTCAAGTTTACCGGGTCCTATGGCTACACCTTC
abundance: -
j_gene: TRBJ1-2
v_gene: TRBV7-7
d_gene: TRBD1

CDR3aa: CASSAQFLTSGKETQYF
CDR3nt: TGTGCCAGCAGCGCCCAATTCCTGACTAGCGGGAAAGAGACCCAGTACTTC
abundance: -
j_gene: TRBJ2-5
v_gene: TRBV9
d_gene: TRBD2

CDR3aa: CASSPASETQYF
CDR3nt: TGTGCCAGCAGCCCAGCGTCAGAGACCCAGTACTTC
abundance: -
j_gene: TRBJ2-5
v_gene: TRBV6-5
d_gene: -

CDR3aa: CASSVRQGAGNTEAFF
CDR3nt: TGTGCCAGCAGCGTGAGACAGGGGGCGGGCAACACTGAAGCTTTCTTT
abundance: -
j_gene: TRBJ1-1
v_gene: TRBV7-2
d_gene: TRBD1

CDR3aa: CASSLGVQGANEKLFF
CDR3nt: TGTGCCAGCAGCTTGGGGGTCCAGGGGGCTAATGAAAAACTGTTTTTT
abundance: -
j_gene: TRBJ1-4
v_gene: TRBV5-4
d_gene: TRBD1

CDR3aa: CASGLVISPEGRMNTEAFF
CDR3nt: TGTGCTAGTGGTTTGGTCATTTCACCCGAGGGGAGGATGAACACTGAAGCTTTCTTT
abundance: few
j_gene: TRBJ1-1
v_gene: TRBV12-5
d_gene: -

CDR3aa: CASAHSGRGNEQFF
CDR3nt: TGTGCCAGCGCCCATAGCGGGAGGGGGAATGAGCAGTTCTTC
abundance: -
j_gene: TRBJ2-1
v_gene: TRBV6-4
d_gene: TRBD2

CDR3aa: CASSLKYGVRGYGYTF
CDR3nt: TGTGCCAGCAGTTTGAAATACGGGGTACGGGGCTATGGCTACACCTTC
abundance: -
j_gene: TRBJ1-2
v_gene: TRBV28
d_gene: -

CDR3aa: CATSDFLAGESTDTQYF
CDR3nt: TGTGCCACCAGTGATTTTCTAGCGGGAGAATCCACAGATACGCAGTATTTT
abundance: -
j_gene: TRBJ2-3
v_gene: TRBV24-1
d_gene: TRBD2

CDR3aa: CASGSLIAGGPNHEQFF
CDR3nt: TGTGCTAGTGGTTCCCTTATAGCGGGAGGGCCTAACCATGAGCAGTTCTTC
abundance: -
j_gene: TRBJ2-1
v_gene: TRBV12-5
d_gene: TRBD2

CDR3aa: CASSYSGGTGGEQYF
CDR3nt: TGTGCCAGCAGTTACTCTGGGGGGACAGGGGGCGAGCAGTACTTC
abundance: -
j_gene: TRBJ2-7
v_gene: TRBV6-6
d_gene: TRBD1

CDR3aa: CASSPGGSGANVLTF
CDR3nt: TGTGCCAGCAGCCCGGGGGGGTCTGGGGCCAACGTCCTGACTTTC
abundance: -
j_gene: TRBJ2-6
v_gene: TRBV7-9
d_gene: TRBD2

CDR3aa: CSVHAPTGGSWVGGYTF
CDR3nt: TGCAGCGTCCACGCCCCGACAGGGGGCTCTTGGGTCGGTGGCTACACCTTC
abundance: -
j_gene: TRBJ1-2
v_gene: TRBV29-1
d_gene: TRBD1

CDR3aa: CASSSGTASGGKQFF
CDR3nt: TGTGCCAGCAGCTCCGGGACAGCTAGCGGGGGTAAGCAGTTCTTC
abundance: -
j_gene: TRBJ2-1
v_gene: TRBV2
d_gene: TRBD2

CDR3aa: CASGYSGQSYQPQHF
CDR3nt: TGTGCCAGCGGATACTCAGGACAGTCTTACCAGCCCCAGCATTTT
abundance: -
j_gene: TRBJ1-5
v_gene: TRBV6-5
d_gene: -

CDR3aa: CASSQDLAGGPIYNEQFF
CDR3nt: TGCGCCAGCAGCCAAGATCTAGCGGGAGGCCCCATTTACAATGAGCAGTTCTTC
abundance: -
j_gene: TRBJ2-1
v_gene: TRBV4-3
d_gene: TRBD2

CDR3aa: CASSQDRSRGLKLFF
CDR3nt: TGTGCCAGCAGCCAAGATCGTTCCAGGGGGCTAAAACTGTTTTTT
abundance: many
j_gene: TRBJ1-4
v_gene: TRBV14
d_gene: TRBD1

CDR3aa: CASRIRATNEKLFF
CDR3nt: TGTGCCAGCAGGATACGGGCAACTAATGAAAAACTGTTTTTT
abundance: -
j_gene: TRBJ1-4
v_gene: TRBV2
d_gene: -

CDR3aa: CASSSYMTGSGETQYF
CDR3nt: TGTGCCAGCAGTTCGTATATGACAGGGTCCGGAGAGACCCAGTACTTC
abundance: -
j_gene: TRBJ2-5
v_gene: TRBV28
d_gene: TRBD1

CDR3aa: CASRTGGYGYTF
CDR3nt: TGTGCCAGCAGGACAGGGGGCTATGGCTACACCTTC
abundance: -
j_gene: TRBJ1-2
v_gene: TRBV19
d_gene: TRBD1

CDR3aa: CASSFQGWGEAFF
CDR3nt: TGTGCCAGCAGTTTCCAGGGGTGGGGTGAAGCTTTCTTT
abundance: -
j_gene: TRBJ1-1
v_gene: TRBV6-2/TRBV6-3
d_gene: -

CDR3aa: CASRGQGAPHRPHGYTF
CDR3nt: TGTGCCAGCCGCGGACAGGGGGCGCCGCACCGGCCCCATGGCTACACCTTC
abundance: -
j_gene: TRBJ1-2
v_gene: TRBV7-2
d_gene: TRBD1

CDR3aa: CASSYRTGGFYGYTF
CDR3nt: TGTGCCAGCAGCTACCGGACAGGGGGCTTCTATGGCTACACCTTC
abundance: -
j_gene: TRBJ1-2
v_gene: TRBV28
d_gene: TRBD1

CDR3aa: CASNLGQGSYNEQFF
CDR3nt: TGTGCCAGCAACCTGGGACAGGGCTCCTACAATGAGCAGTTCTTC
abundance: once
j_gene: TRBJ2-1
v_gene: TRBV6-5
d_gene: TRBD1

CDR3aa: CASSGFGTGSYNEQFF
CDR3nt: TGTGCCAGCAGCGGGTTCGGGACAGGGTCCTACAATGAGCAGTTCTTC
abundance: -
j_gene: TRBJ2-1
v_gene: TRBV5-4
d_gene: TRBD1

CDR3aa: CAISAGPDRGEKLFF
CDR3nt: TGTGCCATCAGCGCCGGTCCGGACAGGGGTGAAAAACTGTTTTTT
abundance: -
j_gene: TRBJ1-4
v_gene: TRBV10-3
d_gene: TRBD1

CDR3aa: CASSESAGLRDTEAFF
CDR3nt: TGCGCCAGCAGTGAGTCGGCGGGGTTAAGAGACACTGAAGCTTTCTTT
abundance: once
j_gene: TRBJ1-1
v_gene: TRBV10-2
d_gene: -

CDR3aa: CASSFRGQGENTEAFF
CDR3nt: TGTGCCAGCAGCTTTCGGGGACAGGGCGAGAACACTGAAGCTTTCTTT
abundance: -
j_gene: TRBJ1-1
v_gene: TRBV7-2
d_gene: TRBD1

CDR3aa: CASRARGKNYGYTF
CDR3nt: TGTGCCAGCAGGGCGAGGGGGAAGAACTATGGCTACACCTTC
abundance: -
j_gene: TRBJ1-2
v_gene: TRBV27
d_gene: -

CDR3aa: CASGFSGVSNQPQHF
CDR3nt: TGTGCTAGTGGTTTTTCGGGGGTAAGCAATCAGCCCCAGCATTTT
abundance: -
j_gene: TRBJ1-5
v_gene: TRBV12-5
d_gene: -